These T cell receptor beta chains were read from a single sample in a study of T cell responses to AZD1222 COVID-19 vaccine. Sequenced by immunoSEQ multiplex PCR; TCRdb stores in-frame clones only, minus some. The table lists about 110,000 clones, 75% to 90% of them singletons. Here the sequenced sample was peripheral blood, taken on day 0 of AZD1222 vaccination. These receptors originate from an adult in good health. Both conserved end residues are part of each CDR3. A D gene is named only where the DNA matches it firmly.

d_call	j_call	v_call	cdr3_aa	cdr3_nt
TRBD1	TRBJ1-1	TRBV7-2	CASSRWDRGRTEAFF	TGTGCCAGCAGTCGGTGGGACAGGGGGCGCACTGAAGCTTTCTTT
TRBD1	TRBJ2-2	TRBV11-2	CASSRDRTNTGELFF	TGTGCCAGCAGCCGGGACAGAACCAACACCGGGGAGCTGTTTTTT
TRBD1	TRBJ1-2	TRBV6-5	CASSPLAGGNYGYTF	TGTGCCAGCAGTCCCCTGGCAGGGGGCAACTATGGCTACACCTTC
.	TRBJ2-2	TRBV7-6	CASSFGQSNTGELFF	TGTGCCAGCAGCTTTGGACAGTCGAACACCGGGGAGCTGTTTTTT
.	TRBJ1-2	TRBV4-1	CASSPLGSNYGYTF	TGCGCCAGCAGCCCACTAGGGTCGAACTATGGCTACACCTTC
.	TRBJ2-1	TRBV29-1	CSVGSGSDGSYNEQFF	TGCAGCGTGGGCAGTGGTAGTGACGGCTCCTACAATGAGCAGTTCTTC
.	TRBJ1-5	TRBV9	CASSALGAGSGQPQHF	TGTGCCAGCAGCGCTCTCGGGGCGGGCTCGGGGCAGCCCCAGCATTTT
.	TRBJ2-5	TRBV6-2/TRBV6-3	CASSMAETQYF	TGTGCCAGCAGTATGGCAGAGACCCAGTACTTC
.	TRBJ2-2	TRBV10-3	CAISEYIFTGELFF	TGTGCCATCAGTGAGTATATCTTCACCGGGGAGCTGTTTTTT
.	TRBJ2-1	TRBV2	CASSVFQGRDNEQFF	TGTGCCAGCTCCGTCTTCCAGGGAAGGGACAATGAGCAGTTCTTC
.	TRBJ1-6	TRBV12-3/TRBV12-4	CASSTRGPLHF	TGTGCCAGCAGCACAAGGGGCCCCCTCCACTTT
.	TRBJ1-5	TRBV21-1	CASSTTTGTGENQPQHF	TGTGCCAGCAGCACGACGACCGGGACAGGGGAGAATCAGCCCCAGCATTTT